These 3 T cell receptor beta chains came from one sample sequenced in a study of blood T cell repertoires in COVID-19. Assay used: immunoSEQ multiplex PCR; TCRdb lists only in-frame clones, some missing. The repertoire has some 89,000 clones, about 84% of them found once; the top ten carry approximately 4.5%. The sequenced sample was peripheral blood. The source is a man aged 60 to 75 with acute or convalescent COVID-19.

The chain recombines TRBV29-1 with TRBJ2-5; 12 bases are a match to TRBD1. Per the germline V gene, CDR1 is SQVTM and CDR2 is ANQGSEA. The V segment lost 7 bases and the J segment 1 base; nucleotides outside the gene matches: 4. This CDR3 region has 14 residues. The chain's CDR3 is CSGRDRGPQETQYF. As DNA, the CDR3 is TGCAGCGGTCGGGACAGGGGGCCCCAAGAGACCCAGTACTTC.

The chain couples TRBV3-1 (or the pseudogene TRBV3-2) to TRBJ2-1; 11 bases match TRBD2. The CDR3 totals 16 residues. Germline V gene lookup returns CDR1 LGHDT and CDR2 YNNKEL (reference sequence). The ends lost 4 bases at V and 4 bases at J; junction bases unmatched: 6. In nucleotides, the CDR3 is TGTGCCAGCAGCCTCCGGGCTAGCGGGAGGTACAATGAGCAGTTCTTC. It is translated as CASSLRASGRYNEQFF.

This sequence joins TRBV7-3 and TRBJ2-1; 8 bases align to TRBD2. Looked up from germline, CDR1 is SGHTA and CDR2 is FQGTGA. V gave up 5 bases and J gave up 6 bases; unmatched junction bases: 6. This CDR3 is built from 14 residues. The CDR3 loop reads CASSQDSGSNEQFF. CDR3 DNA sequence: TGTGCCAGCAGCCAGGACAGCGGGAGCAATGAGCAGTTCTTC.